The clone carrying this TCR beta chain was seen ten or more times. Time point indicated: pre-sensitization, week 0. Treatment: therapeutic diphenylcyclopropenone sensitization with weekly scalp DPC. Total RNA was isolated from unfractionated whole blood. The sample is drawn from a study of human T cells and chemical hapten exposure. TCRdb fed the RACE reads into MiXCR, producing one record per CDR3 protein. The sample includes roughly 34,000 distinct CDR3 sequences, under 13% of them seen just once. This specimen consisted of whole blood, obtained in connection with sensitization to the hapten diphenylcyclopropenone (DPC). This receptor was identified in a man aged 50 to 60 with alopecia areata. Some clones in this sample may be carry-over from other donors' samples.

CDR3 sequence (DNA): TGTGCCAGCAGTAAACAGGGGGGACCCTACAATGAGCAGTTCTTC. Translating it yields CASSKQGGPYNEQFF. The chain employs TRBV28 and TRBJ2-1; 8 positions agree with TRBD1. The CDR3 totals 15 residues. V gave up 5 bases and J gave up 2 bases; unmatched junction bases: 5. Looked up from germline, CDR1 is MDHEN and CDR2 is SYDVKM.